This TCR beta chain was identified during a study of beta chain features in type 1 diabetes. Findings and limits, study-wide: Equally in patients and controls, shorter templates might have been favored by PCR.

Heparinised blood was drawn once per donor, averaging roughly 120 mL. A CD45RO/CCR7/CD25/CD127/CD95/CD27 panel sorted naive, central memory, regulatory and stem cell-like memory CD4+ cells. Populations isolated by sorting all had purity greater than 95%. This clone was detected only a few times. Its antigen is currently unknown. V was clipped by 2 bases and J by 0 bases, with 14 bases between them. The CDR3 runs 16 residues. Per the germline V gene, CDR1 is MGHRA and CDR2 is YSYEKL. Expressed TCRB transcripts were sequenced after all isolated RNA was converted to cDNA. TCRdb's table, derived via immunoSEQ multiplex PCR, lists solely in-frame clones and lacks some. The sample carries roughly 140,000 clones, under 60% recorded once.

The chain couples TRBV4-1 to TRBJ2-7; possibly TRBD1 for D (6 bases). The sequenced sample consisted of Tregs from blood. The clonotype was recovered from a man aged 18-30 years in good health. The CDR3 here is CASSQPGTPSSYEQYF. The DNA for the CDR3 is TGCGCCAGCAGCCAACCCGGGACACCAAGCTCCTACGAGCAGTACTTC.